This is a list of T cell receptor beta chains from one sample in a study of esophageal squamous cell carcinoma under preoperative chemotherapy. TCRdb reprocessed the PCR reads with MiXCR, giving one entry per CDR3 protein. The repertoire holds 34,000 or so distinct CDR3 sequences, with about half as singletons. Sampling took place from a patient given preoperative chemotherapy. These receptors originate from a human donor with esophageal squamous cell carcinoma. The donor label of this sample is uncertain. The CDR3 runs from the conserved cysteine through the conserved F or W. The order of the fields is clone size, D gene, V gene, CDR3 length, J gene, CDR3 protein, CDR3 DNA. D genes are given only for firm matches. Not all rows give a size; the values are once, few, many and, for expanded clones, a class.

size: many
D: .
V: TRBV7-3
length: 16
J: TRBJ2-3
CDR3: CASSASSNSGTDTQYF
DNA: TGTGCCAGCAGCGCCAGCTCGAATAGCGGCACAGATACGCAGTATTTT

size: few
D: .
V: TRBV12-3/TRBV12-4
length: 16
J: TRBJ2-3
CDR3: CASGGTGGGATETQYF
DNA: TGTGCCAGCGGGGGTACTGGGGGGGGGGCCACAGAGACCCAGTATTTT

size: many
D: .
V: TRBV7-3
length: 14
J: TRBJ1-1
CDR3: CASSLTRTNTEAFF
DNA: TGTGCCAGCAGCTTAACGAGGACTAACACTGAAGCTTTCTTT

size: medium-sized
D: .
V: TRBV12-3/TRBV12-4
length: 16
J: TRBJ2-6
CDR3: CASSFPGLPGANVLTF
DNA: TGTGCCAGCAGTTTCCCGGGGCTCCCTGGGGCCAACGTCCTGACTTTC

size: .
D: .
V: TRBV7-8
length: 16
J: TRBJ2-2
CDR3: CASIRLGAASTGTQFF
DNA: TGTGCCAGCATCCGCCTAGGGGCGGCAAGCACAGGTACGCAGTTTTTT

size: many
D: TRBD2
V: TRBV7-2
length: 15
J: TRBJ2-1
CDR3: CASSTSGIAKNIQFF
DNA: TGTGCCAGCAGCACTAGCGGAATAGCCAAAAACATTCAGTTCTTC

size: medium-sized
D: .
V: TRBV7-9
length: 12
J: TRBJ2-5
CDR3: CASSLVEETQYF
DNA: TGTGCCAGCAGCTTAGTTGAGGAGACCCAGTACTTC

size: .
D: TRBD1
V: TRBV6-1
length: 16
J: TRBJ2-2
CDR3: CASSLRTGTNTGELFF
DNA: TGTGCCAGCAGTCTTCGGACAGGGACGAACACCGGGGAGCTGTTTTTT

size: .
D: .
V: TRBV7-2
length: 17
J: TRBJ2-1
CDR3: CASSLLDGQAFPGEQFF
DNA: TGTGCCAGCAGCTTATTGGACGGACAGGCGTTCCCGGGGGAGCAGTTTTTT

size: many
D: .
V: TRBV7-2
length: 14
J: TRBJ2-5
CDR3: CASSPDRRRETQYF
DNA: TGTGCCAGCAGCCCAGACCGGCGTCGAGAGACCCAGTACTTC

size: few
D: TRBD1
V: TRBV7-2
length: 14
J: TRBJ1-5
CDR3: CASSFTGVNQPQHF
DNA: TGTGCCAGCAGCTTTACAGGGGTCAATCAGCCCCAGCATTTT

size: .
D: .
V: TRBV5-5
length: 15
J: TRBJ2-6
CDR3: CASGFAYSWANELSF
DNA: TGTGCCAGCGGCTTTGCCTACTCGTGGGCCAACGAGCTGTCTTTC

size: .
D: .
V: TRBV10-3
length: 15
J: TRBJ2-5
CDR3: CAGGPGGSPPETQYF
DNA: TGTGCCGGGGGCCCCGGGGGCAGCCCCCCAGAGACGCAGTACTTC

size: .
D: TRBD1
V: TRBV5-4
length: 17
J: TRBJ2-6
CDR3: CASSWGQGSSGANVLTF
DNA: TGTGCCAGCAGCTGGGGACAGGGGAGCTCTGGGGCCAACGTCCTGACTTTC

size: .
D: .
V: TRBV7-3
length: 17
J: TRBJ2-3
CDR3: CASSLKLGGRDEETQYF
DNA: TGTGCCAGCAGCCTCAAACTGGGGGGCCGGGATGAAGAGACCCAGTATTTT

size: many
D: TRBD2
V: TRBV7-2
length: 12
J: TRBJ2-5
CDR3: CASSSGLAGGVF
DNA: TGTGCCAGCAGCTCAGGACTAGCGGGAGGGGTCTTC

size: .
D: TRBD2
V: TRBV7-2
length: 16
J: TRBJ2-3
CDR3: CASSAGTSGDKDTQYF
DNA: TGTGCCAGCAGCGCCGGGACTAGCGGTGACAAAGATACGCAGTATTTT

size: .
D: .
V: TRBV7-2
length: 17
J: TRBJ2-3
CDR3: CASSLGARAVSSGTQYF
DNA: TGTGCCAGCAGCTTGGGGGCCCGGGCTGTGAGCTCAGGGACGCAGTATTTT

size: .
D: .
V: TRBV7-8
length: 16
J: TRBJ2-3
CDR3: CASSLRVTPNTGAQYF
DNA: TGTGCCAGCAGCTTACGAGTGACCCCGAACACCGGGGCGCAGTATTTT

size: once
D: .
V: TRBV7-6
length: 14
J: TRBJ2-3
CDR3: CGSRGGGAKDTQYF
DNA: TGTGGCAGCAGGGGGGGGGGGGCCAAAGATACGCAGTATTTC

size: once
D: .
V: TRBV5-1
length: 17
J: TRBJ1-5
CDR3: CASRAKYREKSNQPQHF
DNA: TGCGCCAGCAGGGCGAAGTACAGGGAAAAGAGCAATCAGCCCCAGCATTTT

size: many
D: .
V: TRBV5-6
length: 12
J: TRBJ1-1
CDR3: CASMRGHTEAFF
DNA: TGTGCCAGCATGCGGGGGCACACTGAAGCTTTCTTT

size: .
D: .
V: TRBV3-1
length: 14
J: TRBJ1-2
CDR3: CASSPPGTYYGYTF
DNA: TGTGCCAGCAGCCCCCCGGGCACCTACTATGGCTACACCTTC

size: .
D: TRBD1
V: TRBV6-5
length: 14
J: TRBJ2-7
CDR3: CASGSGTGVYEQYF
DNA: TGTGCCAGCGGTTCCGGGACAGGGGTCTACGAGCAGTACTTC

size: .
D: TRBD1
V: TRBV27
length: 16
J: TRBJ2-7
CDR3: CASSLRTGFFPYEQYF
DNA: TGTGCCAGCAGTTTACGGACAGGGTTTTTCCCCTACGAGCAGTACTTC

size: many
D: .
V: TRBV11-2
length: 14
J: TRBJ2-5
CDR3: CASSLAYDQETQYF
DNA: TGTGCCAGCAGCTTAGCGTACGACCAAGAGACCCAGTACTTC

size: .
D: .
V: TRBV7-6
length: 14
J: TRBJ2-7
CDR3: CASSGGRFTETQYF
DNA: TGTGCCAGCAGCGGGGGGCGGTTCACAGAGACGCAGTACTTC

size: .
D: .
V: TRBV19
length: 14
J: TRBJ2-7
CDR3: CASSHDPSSYEQYF
DNA: TGTGCCAGTAGCCACGACCCTAGCTCCTACGAGCAGTACTTC

size: few
D: .
V: TRBV10-2
length: 14
J: TRBJ2-7
CDR3: CASRAQTAPYEQYF
DNA: TGCGCCAGCAGGGCACAAACAGCCCCCTACGAGCAGTACTTC

size: once
D: .
V: TRBV6-1
length: 11
J: TRBJ2-3
CDR3: CAGVGTGAQYF
DNA: TGTGCCGGCGTAGGCACCGGGGCGCAGTATTTT

size: many
D: TRBD1
V: TRBV12-3/TRBV12-4
length: 16
J: TRBJ2-1
CDR3: CASSPTGGAGYNEQFF
DNA: TGTGCCAGCAGTCCTACAGGGGGCGCGGGCTACAATGAGCAGTTCTTC

size: .
D: .
V: TRBV7-3
length: 18
J: TRBJ2-3
CDR3: CASSPTPRGRLFADTQYF
DNA: TGTGCCAGCAGCCCAACCCCTCGAGGGCGATTGTTCGCAGATACGCAGTATTTT

size: few
D: .
V: TRBV4-1
length: 14
J: TRBJ2-6
CDR3: CASSPSTVANVLTF
DNA: TGCGCCAGCAGTCCTTCGACCGTTGCCAACGTCCTGACTTTC

size: .
D: .
V: TRBV11-3
length: 17
J: TRBJ2-3
CDR3: CAISCESGTGTENTQYF
DNA: TGTGCCATCAGCTGCGAATCGGGGACGGGAACCGAAAATACTCAGTATTTT

size: .
D: .
V: TRBV7-2
length: 15
J: TRBJ2-4
CDR3: CGSGLGRGAKDMQYF
DNA: TGTGGCAGCGGCCTGGGGCGGGGAGCCAAAGACATGCAGTACTTC

size: .
D: .
V: TRBV7-2
length: 17
J: TRBJ2-4
CDR3: CASSLVSGLGGKDMQYF
DNA: TGTGCCAGCAGCTTAGTCTCGGGGCTGGGAGGCAAAGATATGCAGTATTTC

size: .
D: .
V: TRBV7-7
length: 13
J: TRBJ2-1
CDR3: CASSLGGGSEQFF
DNA: TGTGCTAGCAGCTTAGGGGGAGGGAGTGAGCAGTTCTTC

size: once
D: .
V: TRBV7-9
length: 16
J: TRBJ2-7
CDR3: CASSFLSVWSKDTQYF
DNA: TGTGCCAGCAGCTTCTTGTCGGTGTGGTCGAAAGATACGCAGTACTTC

size: .
D: TRBD1
V: TRBV7-2
length: 14
J: TRBJ2-3
CDR3: CAGSTKGAQDTQYF
DNA: TGTGCCGGCAGTACGAAGGGGGCACAAGATACGCAGTATTTC

size: .
D: .
V: TRBV7-2
length: 14
J: TRBJ2-1
CDR3: CASSLGWGNNEQFF
DNA: TGTGCCAGCAGCTTGGGGTGGGGGAACAATGAGCAGTTCTTC

size: .
D: .
V: TRBV5-1
length: 14
J: TRBJ2-1
CDR3: CASSAYSGTYEQFF
DNA: TGCGCCAGCAGCGCCTATTCGGGGACCTACGAGCAGTTCTTC

size: many
D: .
V: TRBV6-1
length: 14
J: TRBJ2-7
CDR3: CASSEQQRAYEQYF
DNA: TGTGCCAGCAGTGAACAACAGAGGGCCTACGAGCAGTACTTC

size: many
D: TRBD1
V: TRBV6-1
length: 16
J: TRBJ2-2
CDR3: CASRGTGGVMTGELFF
DNA: TGTGCCAGCAGAGGGACAGGGGGCGTTATGACCGGGGAGCTGTTTTTT

size: .
D: .
V: TRBV7-9
length: 19
J: TRBJ2-1
CDR3: CASSLASGSPYTVYNEQFF
DNA: TGTGCCAGCAGCTTAGCGAGCGGATCCCCTTACACCGTTTACAATGAGCAGTTCTTC

size: .
D: TRBD2
V: TRBV7-6
length: 16
J: TRBJ2-5
CDR3: CASSLAFVAGGATQYF
DNA: TGTGCCAGCAGCTTGGCCTTTGTAGCGGGGGGAGCGACCCAGTACTTC

size: medium-sized
D: TRBD1
V: TRBV12-3/TRBV12-4
length: 15
J: TRBJ2-5
CDR3: CASSFTGGSRETQYF
DNA: TGTGCCAGCAGTTTTACAGGGGGCTCTCGAGAGACCCAGTACTTC

size: .
D: .
V: TRBV7-2
length: 14
J: TRBJ2-2
CDR3: CASGGSVTTDALYF
DNA: TGTGCCAGCGGAGGGTCCGTGACCACCGATGCGCTGTATTTT

size: .
D: .
V: TRBV12-2
length: 15
J: TRBJ2-1
CDR3: CASRFQLYSLNEQFF
DNA: TGTGCAAGTCGCTTCCAACTGTACAGCCTCAATGAGCAGTTCTTC

size: .
D: .
V: TRBV7-2
length: 15
J: TRBJ2-3
CDR3: CASGTGLWATDTQYF
DNA: TGTGCCAGCGGCACGGGGCTGTGGGCCACAGATACTCAGTATTTC

size: .
D: .
V: TRBV11-1
length: 15
J: TRBJ2-7
CDR3: CASSLVTGRSYEQYF
DNA: TGTGCCAGCAGCTTAGTTACCGGGAGATCCTACGAGCAGTACTTC

size: .
D: .
V: TRBV7-3
length: 15
J: TRBJ2-1
CDR3: CASSPPGDTYNEQFF
DNA: TGTGCCAGCAGCCCTCCCGGGGACACCTACAATGAGCAGTTCTTC

size: few
D: TRBD1
V: TRBV6-4
length: 15
J: TRBJ2-3
CDR3: CASSESGQGADTQYF
DNA: TGTGCCAGCAGTGAAAGTGGCCAGGGGGCGGATACGCAGTATTTT

size: .
D: .
V: TRBV7-8
length: 15
J: TRBJ2-3
CDR3: CGAGLGGGGTDTQYF
DNA: TGTGGCGCGGGCTTAGGGGGGGGCGGCACAGATACCCAGTATTTT

size: .
D: .
V: TRBV11-3
length: 17
J: TRBJ2-5
CDR3: CASSVGAGGGDQETQYF
DNA: TGTGCCAGCAGCGTGGGAGCCGGGGGCGGGGACCAAGAGACCCAGTACTTC

size: many
D: .
V: TRBV7-3
length: 13
J: TRBJ2-1
CDR3: CASGLDPANEQFF
DNA: TGTGCCAGCGGTCTGGACCCTGCCAATGAGCAGTTCTTC

size: .
D: TRBD1
V: TRBV5-1
length: 16
J: TRBJ1-6
CDR3: CASSSGDRDQNSPLHF
DNA: TGCGCCAGCAGCTCAGGGGACAGGGACCAGAATTCACCCCTCCACTTT